The text below deals with one TCR beta chain. The repertoire was sequenced with immunoSEQ multiplex PCR; TCRdb's copy has only in-frame clones and lacks some. Here the sample spans roughly 70,000 clones, around 94% being singletons. The germline V gene has CDR1 SQVTM and CDR2 ANQGSEA. After removal of 3 bases from V and 4 bases from J, the junction contained 7 bases not matched to a gene. The length of the CDR3 is 14 residues. The data were taken from a study of technical replicates of blood from four donors. The chain uses TRBV29-1 and TRBJ1-2; 8 bases map to TRBD1. The source material was T cells isolated from PBMCs. The clonotype originates from a human donor in good health. The chain's CDR3 is CSVDMGQDGYGYTF. The CDR3 coding sequence is TGCAGCGTTGATATGGGACAGGATGGCTATGGCTACACCTTC.